These 2 T cell receptor beta chains were sequenced from one sample in a study of cytomegalovirus exposure and HLA in healthy donors. Some clones are missing from TCRdb's copy, which holds only in-frame ones; the method was immunoSEQ multiplex PCR. The sample includes roughly 200,000 clones, around 86% of them seen just once. The specimen sequenced was PBMCs. The receptors stem from a man aged 25 to 40 in good health and CMV-seropositive.

The chain has TRBV28 and TRBJ1-1; D ambiguous. Trimming took 1 base from V and 1 from J, leaving 7 bases between them. CDR1 and CDR2 (germline): MDHEN, SYDVKM. The CDR3 loop spans 14 amino acids. Here the CDR3 DNA reads TGTGCCAGCAGTTTATTGGAGACGAACACTGAAGCTTTCTTT. Translated, it gives CASSLLETNTEAFF.

The V call is TRBV27, the J call TRBJ1-3, with TRBD1 as a possible D gene (5 bases). The germline gives CDR1 MNHEY, CDR2 SMNVEV (reference sequence). Trimming took off 6 bases at V and 7 bases at J, with 13 bases between the two ends. CDR3 length equals 13 residues. The CDR3 nucleotides read TGTGCCAGCAGCCCACGGGGGGGTAACACCATATATTTT. This encodes CASSPRGGNTIYF.